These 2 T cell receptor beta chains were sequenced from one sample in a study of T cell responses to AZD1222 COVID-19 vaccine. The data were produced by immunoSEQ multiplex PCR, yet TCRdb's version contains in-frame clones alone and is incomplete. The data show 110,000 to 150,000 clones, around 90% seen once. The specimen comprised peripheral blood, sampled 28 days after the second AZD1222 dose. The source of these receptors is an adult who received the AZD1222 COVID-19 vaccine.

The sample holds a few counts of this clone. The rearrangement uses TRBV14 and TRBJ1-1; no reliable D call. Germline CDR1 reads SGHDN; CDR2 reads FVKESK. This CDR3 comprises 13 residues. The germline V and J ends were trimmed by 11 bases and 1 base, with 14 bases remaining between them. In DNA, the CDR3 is TGTGCCTCATCCAGCTATAGGAACACTGAAGCTTTCTTT. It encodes CASSSYRNTEAFF.

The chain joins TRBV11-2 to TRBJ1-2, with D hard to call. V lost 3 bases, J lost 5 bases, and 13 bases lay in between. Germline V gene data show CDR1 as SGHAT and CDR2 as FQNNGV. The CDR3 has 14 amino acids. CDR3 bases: TGTGCCAGCAGCTTCGGCCTTGAAGGGTATGGCTACACCTTC. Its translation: CASSFGLEGYGYTF.